Below, 17 T cell receptor beta chains from the same sample are listed, as sequenced in a study of beta chain features in type 1 diabetes. The authors reverse transcribed all of the isolated RNA, so sequencing captured expressed TCRB transcripts. TCRdb keeps only in-frame clones here, not all; method: immunoSEQ multiplex PCR. Of fewer than 200,000 clones listed, roughly 8% are singletons. The specimen was central memory CD4+ T cells from blood. Source of these receptors: a young man in good health.

This clone has ten or more counts. V is TRBV18 and J is TRBJ2-1; 8 bases align to TRBD2. Per the germline V gene, CDR1 is KGHSH and CDR2 is LQKENI. This CDR3 is built from 13 residues. V lost 2 bases and J lost 9; bases outside the gene matches: 3. The DNA of the CDR3 is TGTGCCAGCTCACCATCCACTAGCGGTGAGCAGTTCTTC. Translating it yields CASSPSTSGEQFF.

There are a few counts of this clone. The genes are TRBV10-3 and TRBJ2-1, with D possibly being TRBD1 (6 bases). The germline V gene has CDR1 ENHRY and CDR2 SYGVKD. Trimming removed 3 bases from V and 0 bases from J, with 9 bases in between. CDR3 length: 15 residues. The CDR3 reads CAISERQASYNEQFF. The CDR3 DNA reads as TGTGCCATCAGTGAACGACAGGCCTCCTACAATGAGCAGTTCTTC.

The chain couples TRBV7-2 to TRBJ1-2; 9 positions match TRBD1. The V and J ends lost 4 bases and 2 bases, in that order; junction bases with no gene match: 2. CDR3 length: 14 amino acids. Germline CDR1 and CDR2: SGHTA and FQGNSA. The CDR3 region has the DNA TGTGCCAGCAGCTACGGACAGGGGAACTATGGCTACACCTTC. The encoded protein is CASSYGQGNYGYTF.

This clone was seen repeatedly, ten times or more. J is TRBJ2-5 and V is TRBV30; 7 bases match TRBD2. Trimming cost V 3 bases and J 6 bases; bases outside gene matches: 10. The V gene's germline CDR1 is GTSNPN and CDR2 SVGIG (reference sequence). The CDR3 is 14 amino acids. The CDR3 sequence is CAWSRDYLRKTQYF. The CDR3 DNA reads TGTGCCTGGAGCCGGGACTACCTCCGAAAGACCCAGTACTTC.

This clone was seen repeatedly, ten times or more. J is TRBJ2-7 and V is TRBV9; no clear D gene. The CDR3 runs 15 residues. CDR1 is SGDLS, CDR2 YYNGEE, per germline. The V end lost 0 bases, the J end lost 0 bases, and 10 bases lay between the germline ends. The CDR3 spells CASSVGHSNSYEQYF. CDR3 in DNA: TGTGCCAGCAGCGTAGGTCACTCAAACTCCTACGAGCAGTACTTC.

The rearrangement uses TRBV6-6 and TRBJ1-5; D unresolved. The CDR3 contains 15 residues. Germline V CDR1 and CDR2: MNHNY, SVGAGI (reference sequence). With 0 bases removed from V and 7 bases from J, the gap between germline ends came to 13 bases. CDR3 region: CASSYSIQFRQPQHF. The CDR3 bases are TGTGCCAGCAGTTACTCGATCCAGTTCAGGCAGCCCCAGCATTTT.

This sequence joins TRBV5-1 and TRBJ2-1, with D possibly being TRBD2 (6 bases). Germline assignment: CDR1 SGHRS and CDR2 YFSETQ. With 4 bases removed from V and 4 bases from J, the gap between germline ends came to 18 bases. The CDR3 contains 16 residues. CDR3 in DNA: TGCGCCAGCAGCACCGTCGGGGACTTCGAATACAATGAGCAGTTCTTC. Translating gives CASSTVGDFEYNEQFF.

This chain links TRBV6-1 with TRBJ2-2; TRBD1 matches 7 bases. V lost 5 bases, J lost 8 bases, and 11 bases stayed unmatched. CDR3 length equals 15 residues. Germline loops: CDR1 MNHNS, CDR2 SASEGT. The CDR3: CASSPQGVNRGELFF. CDR3 in DNA: TGTGCCAGCAGTCCTCAGGGGGTCAATAGGGGGGAGCTGTTTTTT.

This clone was detected only a few times. Other DNA sequences within the sample encode an identical CDR3. The chain uses TRBV7-2 and TRBJ1-5, with D possibly TRBD1 on 6 matching bases. Germline CDR1 SGHTA, CDR2 FQGNSA. The CDR3 has 14 residues. Deletions cut 1 base from V and 2 bases from J, with 6 bases between. The CDR3 is CASSLGQGNQPQHF. For the CDR3, the DNA is TGTGCCAGCAGCTTAGGACAGGGCAATCAGCCCCAGCATTTT. The full variable domain, completed using reference TRBV7-2 and TRBJ1-5, is GAGVSQSPSNKVTEKGKDVELRCDPISGHTALYWYRQSLGQGLEFLIYFQGNSAPDKSGLPSDRFSAERTGGSVSTLTIQRTQQEDSAVYLCASSLGQGNQPQHFGDGTRLSIL.

This clone was recorded a few times. This chain connects TRBV18 to TRBJ2-1, with 11 bases that match TRBD2. Germline V lookup: CDR1 KGHSH, CDR2 LQKENI. J gave up 5 bases and V 4 bases, and 4 bases lay outside the gene matches. The CDR3 sequence is 15 residues long. The CDR3 loop is CASSLTGLADNEQFF. CDR3 bases: TGTGCCAGCTCACTAACGGGACTAGCGGACAATGAGCAGTTCTTC.

This clone was detected only a few times. The chain combines TRBV5-1 with TRBJ2-7; 10 bases fit TRBD2. The CDR3 totals 14 residues. The germline V gene has CDR1 SGHRS and CDR2 YFSETQ. V trimming: 3 bases; J trimming: 5 bases; junction bases outside the gene matches: 5. CDR3 DNA: TGCGCCAGCAGCTCGGCTAGCGGGAGTGACGAGCAGTACTTC. Amino acid sequence: CASSSASGSDEQYF. The full variable domain, completed using reference TRBV5-1 and TRBJ2-7, is KAGVTQTPRYLIKTRGQQVTLSCSPISGHRSVSWYQQTPGQGLQFLFEYFSETQRNKGNFPGRFSGRQFSNSRSEMNVSTLELGDSALYLCASSSASGSDEQYFGPGTRLTVT.

This clone was counted between two and nine times. This chain uses TRBV7-2 with TRBJ2-7, with 10 bases lining up with TRBD2. V was pared by 0 bases and J by 0 bases, with 8 bases of the junction left unmatched. CDR1 is SGHTA and CDR2 is FQGNSA in the germline V gene. The CDR3 consists of 18 residues. The CDR3 DNA is TGTGCCAGCAGCTTAGCGCGGCCGGGACTAGCGTACTCCTACGAGCAGTACTTC. Amino acids: CASSLARPGLAYSYEQYF.

In its sample, this clone was seen a few times. The rearrangement uses TRBV7-9 and TRBJ1-4, with 10 bases lining up with TRBD1. The germline gives CDR1 SEHNR, CDR2 FQNEAQ (reference sequence). The CDR3 sequence is 16 residues long. V was pared by 4 bases and J by 7 bases, with 9 bases of the junction left unmatched. The CDR3 sequence: CASSSTLGTGVEKLFF. The CDR3, as DNA: TGTGCCAGCAGCTCCACGTTGGGGACAGGGGTTGAAAAACTGTTTTTT.

The chain recombines TRBV30 with TRBJ2-7; D is unclear. Germline V gives CDR1 GTSNPN, CDR2 SVGIG (reference sequence). With 0 bases removed from V and 5 bases from J, the gap between germline ends came to 5 bases. CDR3 length equals 11 residues. CDR3 in DNA: TGTGCCTGGAGTGTACGGGACGAGCAGTACTTC. Translating gives CAWSVRDEQYF.

The gene calls are TRBV5-1 and TRBJ2-7; 13 bases agree with TRBD2. J was trimmed by 5 bases and V by 7 bases; bases with no gene match: 9. Germline CDR1 and CDR2: SGHRS and YFSETQ. The CDR3 sequence is 15 residues long. The CDR3 protein is CASQLAGGQNHEQYF. CDR3 sequence (DNA): TGCGCCAGCCAACTAGCGGGAGGGCAGAACCACGAGCAGTACTTC.

This clone was observed a handful of times. This chain joins TRBV4-2 and TRBJ2-5, with a weak D call TRBD2 (6 bases). The CDR3 spans 15 residues. V shed 2 bases and J shed 1 base, with 11 bases lying between them. Germline CDR1 and CDR2: LGHNA and YNFKEQ. The CDR3 coding sequence is TGTGCCAGCAGCCAACGTGAGCGGGTCCAAGAGACCCAGTACTTC. Translated, it gives CASSQRERVQETQYF.

The V call is TRBV28, the J call TRBJ1-2; weak D call: TRBD1 (5 bases). CDR3 size: 13 residues. V lost 1 base, J lost 9 bases, and 12 bases lay in between. The germline V gene encodes CDR1 MDHEN and CDR2 SYDVKM. CDR3: CASSLFQGGSYTF. The CDR3 DNA reads as TGTGCCAGCAGTTTATTTCAGGGTGGAAGCTACACCTTC.